Listed below are T cell receptor beta chains from one sample, sequenced in a study of response to subunit inactivated influenza vaccine. TCRdb ran MiXCR on the RT-PCR reads and lists one entry per CDR3 protein. The sample contains 150,000 to 200,000 distinct CDR3 sequences, about an eighth of which appear only once. The same sample was also studied in work on T cells expressing NK-cell markers.

The material was CD8+ T cells sorted from PBMCs, obtained 12 days after vaccination. Receptors were obtained from a man over 45 who received an inactivated influenza vaccine. Each CDR3 is given with its conserved first and last residue. Fields, in order: V gene, J gene, clone size, D gene, CDR3 DNA, CDR3 protein. A D gene is named only where the DNA matches it firmly. Clone size is not always given. Where it is, it says once, few, many or a class for expanded clones.

V gene: TRBV18; J gene: TRBJ2-7; clone size: NA; D gene: NA; CDR3 DNA: TGTGCCAGCTCACCATCAGAGTCCTACGAGCAGTACTTC; CDR3 protein: CASSPSESYEQYF
V gene: TRBV7-8; J gene: TRBJ1-1; clone size: NA; D gene: NA; CDR3 DNA: TGTGCCAGCAGCTTAGCGGGGACGGCTACAGAAGCTTTCTTT; CDR3 protein: CASSLAGTATEAFF
V gene: TRBV4-2; J gene: TRBJ2-7; clone size: few; D gene: TRBD2; CDR3 DNA: TGTGCCAGCAGCCAAGCGGCTAGCGGGGTGTTCTACGAGCAGTACTTC; CDR3 protein: CASSQAASGVFYEQYF
V gene: TRBV15; J gene: TRBJ1-2; clone size: many; D gene: NA; CDR3 DNA: TGTGCCACCAGCAGAAGGACCAGTGGCTACACCTTC; CDR3 protein: CATSRRTSGYTF
V gene: TRBV7-8; J gene: TRBJ1-5; clone size: few; D gene: TRBD1; CDR3 DNA: TGTGCCAGCAGCTCAGGGGGTAATAGCAATCAGCCCCAGCATTTT; CDR3 protein: CASSSGGNSNQPQHF
V gene: TRBV27; J gene: TRBJ2-1; clone size: NA; D gene: NA; CDR3 DNA: TGTGCCAGCAGTTCGAGAGGGGGCAATGAGCAGTTCTTC; CDR3 protein: CASSSRGGNEQFF
V gene: TRBV4-3; J gene: TRBJ2-7; clone size: NA; D gene: TRBD2; CDR3 DNA: TGCGCCAGCAGCCAAAGACTAGCGGGAGCGAACGAGCAGTACTTC; CDR3 protein: CASSQRLAGANEQYF
V gene: TRBV11-2; J gene: TRBJ2-7; clone size: NA; D gene: TRBD2; CDR3 DNA: TGTGCCAGCACCTATACTAGCGGGAACTACGAGCAGTACTTC; CDR3 protein: CASTYTSGNYEQYF
V gene: TRBV28; J gene: TRBJ2-7; clone size: NA; D gene: TRBD2; CDR3 DNA: TGTGCCAGCAGTTTTTCGGCGGGAGGGCCAAGCGAGCAGTACTTC; CDR3 protein: CASSFSAGGPSEQYF
V gene: TRBV7-9; J gene: TRBJ2-7; clone size: many; D gene: TRBD2; CDR3 DNA: TGTGCCAGCAGCGGGCCGACTAGCACCTACGAGCAGTACTTC; CDR3 protein: CASSGPTSTYEQYF
V gene: TRBV28; J gene: TRBJ2-7; clone size: NA; D gene: TRBD1; CDR3 DNA: TGTGCCAGCAGTTGGTCAGGGGGCCGAGGCTACGAGCAGTACTTC; CDR3 protein: CASSWSGGRGYEQYF
V gene: TRBV4-2; J gene: TRBJ2-7; clone size: NA; D gene: NA; CDR3 DNA: TGTGCCAGCAGCCAAGTGTATGGGGTTACCTACGAGCAGTACTTC; CDR3 protein: CASSQVYGVTYEQYF
V gene: TRBV7-8; J gene: TRBJ2-7; clone size: NA; D gene: NA; CDR3 DNA: TGTGCCAGCAGCCAAAATTCCGGACCGGGATACGAGCAGTACTTC; CDR3 protein: CASSQNSGPGYEQYF
V gene: TRBV9; J gene: TRBJ1-5; clone size: NA; D gene: TRBD1; CDR3 DNA: TGTGCCAGCAGCGTAGCAGGGGGCGGTCAGCCCCAGCATTTT; CDR3 protein: CASSVAGGGQPQHF
V gene: TRBV7-9; J gene: TRBJ2-1; clone size: NA; D gene: NA; CDR3 DNA: TGTGCCAGCAGCTCCAACCGGGACTTACCCTTGTACAATGAGCAGTTCTTC; CDR3 protein: CASSSNRDLPLYNEQFF
V gene: TRBV4-3; J gene: TRBJ2-2; clone size: many; D gene: TRBD1; CDR3 DNA: TGCGCCAGCAGCCATGGGACAGGGGCCGGGGAGCTGTTTTTT; CDR3 protein: CASSHGTGAGELFF
V gene: TRBV9; J gene: TRBJ2-1; clone size: NA; D gene: TRBD2; CDR3 DNA: TGTGCCAGCAGCACCACGCTGGCGGGAGGGCCCTTCTATGAGCAGTTCTTC; CDR3 protein: CASSTTLAGGPFYEQFF
V gene: TRBV7-8; J gene: TRBJ2-3; clone size: few; D gene: NA; CDR3 DNA: TGTGCCAGCAGACCCAATAGCGGTCTTAGCACAGATACGCAGTATTTT; CDR3 protein: CASRPNSGLSTDTQYF
V gene: TRBV7-8; J gene: TRBJ2-1; clone size: many; D gene: NA; CDR3 DNA: TGTGCCAGCAGCCGCGCCTTGGATGAGCAGTTCTTC; CDR3 protein: CASSRALDEQFF
V gene: TRBV7-9; J gene: TRBJ2-1; clone size: NA; D gene: NA; CDR3 DNA: TGTGCCAGCCGGGATCCCTACAATGAGCAGTTCTTC; CDR3 protein: CASRDPYNEQFF
V gene: TRBV12-3/TRBV12-4; J gene: TRBJ2-1; clone size: few; D gene: NA; CDR3 DNA: TGTGCCAGCAGTTGGGCCCCTAGCTCCTACAATGAGCAGTTCTTC; CDR3 protein: CASSWAPSSYNEQFF
V gene: TRBV29-1; J gene: TRBJ2-1; clone size: NA; D gene: NA; CDR3 DNA: TGCAGCGTGCGCCCCGGCTCCGAGCAGTTCTTC; CDR3 protein: CSVRPGSEQFF
V gene: TRBV15; J gene: TRBJ2-2; clone size: many; D gene: NA; CDR3 DNA: TGTGCCACCAGCAGAGCCCTCACCGGGGAGCTGTTTTTT; CDR3 protein: CATSRALTGELFF
V gene: TRBV16; J gene: TRBJ2-7; clone size: many; D gene: NA; CDR3 DNA: TGTGCCAGCAGCCAATCAGGGGGGGGATCCTACGAGCAGTACTTC; CDR3 protein: CASSQSGGGSYEQYF
V gene: TRBV6-1; J gene: TRBJ2-3; clone size: few; D gene: NA; CDR3 DNA: TGTGCCAGCAGCCTGACTAGGAGAGACACAGATACGCAGTATTTT; CDR3 protein: CASSLTRRDTDTQYF
V gene: TRBV7-6; J gene: TRBJ2-5; clone size: few; D gene: NA; CDR3 DNA: TGTGCCAGCAGCTTAGTTTCCACAGGGAACCAAGAGACCCAGTACTTC; CDR3 protein: CASSLVSTGNQETQYF
V gene: TRBV7-3; J gene: TRBJ1-1; clone size: NA; D gene: NA; CDR3 DNA: TGTGCCAGCAGCCCCCAGGGAAACACTGAAGCTTTCTTT; CDR3 protein: CASSPQGNTEAFF
V gene: TRBV5-1; J gene: TRBJ2-7; clone size: NA; D gene: NA; CDR3 DNA: TGCGCCAGCAGCGACGGGAGCGGCTACGAGCAGTACTTC; CDR3 protein: CASSDGSGYEQYF
V gene: TRBV11-2; J gene: TRBJ2-7; clone size: many; D gene: NA; CDR3 DNA: TGTGCCAGCAGCCTATCAGGCGAGCAGTACTTC; CDR3 protein: CASSLSGEQYF
V gene: TRBV12-3/TRBV12-4; J gene: TRBJ1-1; clone size: few; D gene: NA; CDR3 DNA: TGTGCCAGCAGTTTGATGGGGCTTGGCACTGAAGCTTTCTTT; CDR3 protein: CASSLMGLGTEAFF
V gene: TRBV24-1; J gene: TRBJ1-5; clone size: few; D gene: NA; CDR3 DNA: TGTGCCACCAGTGAGACAGGAGATCAGCCCCAGCATTTT; CDR3 protein: CATSETGDQPQHF
V gene: TRBV7-9; J gene: TRBJ1-2; clone size: NA; D gene: NA; CDR3 DNA: TGTGCCAGCAGCTTAGAGCCCCGGAGTAGTGGCTACACCTTC; CDR3 protein: CASSLEPRSSGYTF